This T cell receptor beta chain was obtained from a study of blood T cells in healthy people across ages. Findings and limits, study-wide: Older age went with lower TCR beta diversity per million T cells, in a roughly linear way.

Alongside a J-beta primer mix, a sample-barcoded 5' primer served in a second PCR lasting about 7 to 11 cycles. Each CDR3 protein is one row after TCRdb ran MiXCR on the 5' RACE reads. The table lists under 1,000,000 distinct CDR3 sequences, 36% of them singletons. Trimming shortened V by 1 base and J by 3 bases, and 15 bases separated the two germline ends. This CDR3 region has 16 residues. Germline V gene lookup returns CDR1 SEHNR and CDR2 FQNEAQ (reference sequence). Collection of 7.5 to 10 milliliters of peripheral blood was performed for each donor. The sample holds a few counts of this clonotype. Its specificity is not known.

The clonotype was recovered from a man between 18 and 29 years old in good health. The V and J genes are TRBV7-9 and TRBJ1-1, with D tentatively TRBD1 (5 bases). The source material was blood. The CDR3 is CASSLEPLGADTEAFF. DNA for the CDR3: TGTGCCAGCAGCTTAGAACCCCTTGGGGCAGACACTGAAGCTTTCTTT.